One sample yielded the 14 T cell receptor beta chains listed below, sequenced in a study of blood T cell repertoires in COVID-19. Using immunoSEQ multiplex PCR, the repertoire was profiled, and TCRdb retains in-frame clones only, with some absent. The sample yields roughly 100,000 clones, 75% to 90% seen once. The sequenced material came from peripheral blood. The receptors derive from a woman in her forties or fifties with COVID-19, enrolled during active disease.

J is TRBJ1-3 and V is TRBV5-1; TRBD1 matches 10 bases. V lost 7 bases and J lost 4; bases outside the gene matches: 5. Germline CDR1 reads SGHRS; CDR2 reads YFSETQ. The CDR3 sequence is 14 residues long. Written as DNA, the CDR3 is TGCGCCAGCGGGACAGGGGATGCGGGAAACACCATATATTTT. Its protein is CASGTGDAGNTIYF.

The chain recombines TRBV12-3 or TRBV12-4 with TRBJ1-1; D may be TRBD1 (5 bases). This CDR3 is 13 amino acids long. Trimming took 6 bases from V and 1 from J, leaving 9 bases between them. The CDR3, as DNA: TGTGCCAGCAGCTACACAGGGAACACTGAAGCTTTCTTT. Translated: CASSYTGNTEAFF.

The chain uses TRBV28 and TRBJ1-5; 7 bases agree with TRBD1. From germline, CDR1 is MDHEN and CDR2 SYDVKM. There are 15 residues in the CDR3. Germline trimming cut 7 bases from V and 0 bases from J; bases unmatched to any gene: 6. CDR3 coding DNA: TGTGCCAGCAAGGGGGACAGTTATAGCAATCAGCCCCAGCATTTT. Translated: CASKGDSYSNQPQHF.

This clone has more than one count but fewer than ten. The V call is TRBV2, the J call TRBJ2-5; TRBD2 matches at 8 bases. CDR1 is SNHLY, CDR2 FYNNEI, per germline. This CDR3 region has 13 residues. V shed 8 bases and J 2 bases; nucleotides not matched to a gene: 4. Here the CDR3 reads CASPGLGQETQYF. The CDR3 nucleotides are TGTGCCAGCCCGGGACTAGGGCAAGAGACCCAGTACTTC.

The sample holds a few counts of this clone. The rearrangement links TRBV12-3 or TRBV12-4 to TRBJ1-5, with TRBD1 as a possible D gene (5 bases). The CDR3 has 12 residues. V was pared by 6 bases and J by 5 bases, with 8 bases between. The CDR3 protein is CASSPGDQPQHF. CDR3 coding DNA: TGTGCCAGCAGCCCGGGGGATCAGCCCCAGCATTTT.

J is TRBJ1-1 and V is TRBV3-1 (or the pseudogene TRBV3-2); TRBD1 aligns across 12 bases. V shed 3 bases, J shed 4 bases, and the junction held 6 bases outside the gene matches. The CDR3 totals 16 residues. Looked up from germline, CDR1 is LGHDT and CDR2 is YNNKEL (reference sequence). As DNA, the CDR3 is TGTGCCAGCAGCCAGTCGGGGACAGGGGGCGGCACTGAAGCTTTCTTT. This translates into CASSQSGTGGGTEAFF.

This chain links TRBV3-1 (or the pseudogene TRBV3-2) with TRBJ2-7, with D unclear. Trimming took off 0 bases at V and 0 bases at J, with 6 bases between the two ends. The CDR3 sequence is 14 residues long. The germline V gene encodes CDR1 LGHDT and CDR2 YNNKEL (reference sequence). CDR3 sequence reads: CASSQESTSYEQYF. The CDR3 nucleotides are TGTGCCAGCAGCCAAGAAAGCACCTCCTACGAGCAGTACTTC.

CDR3 sequence reads: CASSERGLGGLEQYF. In DNA form, the CDR3 reads TGCGCCAGCAGTGAGCGGGGCCTCGGAGGGCTCGAGCAGTACTTC. The chain carries TRBV10-1 and TRBJ2-7, with a tentative D call TRBD2 (6 bases). The germline V gene encodes CDR1 WNHNN and CDR2 SYGVQD (reference sequence). Trimming removed 2 bases at V and 6 bases at J, with 17 bases between. This CDR3 contains 15 residues.

In its sample, this clone was seen once. This chain uses TRBV5-1 with TRBJ2-3, with 7 bases that match TRBD2. The CDR3 consists of 15 residues. The V gene end was trimmed by 3 bases and the J gene end by 2 bases; junction bases not matched to a gene: 6. Germline CDR1 is SGHRS and CDR2 is YFSETQ. The CDR3 DNA follows: TGCGCCAGCAGCTCGGAGCGGGGTGACACAGATACGCAGTATTTT. Encoded protein: CASSSERGDTDTQYF.

This clone was observed at least ten times. The sample contains more than one DNA sequence encoding this CDR3. This rearrangement joins TRBV28 to TRBJ1-2; 7 bases line up with TRBD1. Germline values: CDR1 MDHEN, CDR2 SYDVKM. Unmatched junction bases numbered 1, after V lost 4 bases and J lost 2 bases. This CDR3 has 13 amino acids. This CDR3 reads CASSSGQNYGYTF. The CDR3 coding sequence is TGTGCCAGCAGTTCGGGACAGAACTATGGCTACACCTTC.

The chain recombines TRBV6-2 or TRBV6-3 with TRBJ2-7; D perhaps matches TRBD2 (5 bases). Trimming cost V 2 bases and J 4 bases, with 12 bases left between them. The CDR3 extends over 14 amino acids. The V gene's germline CDR1 is MNHEY and CDR2 SVGEGT. The DNA for the CDR3 is TGTGCCAGCAGTTACACCAGCGGTCGGTACGAGCAGTACTTC. Its translation is CASSYTSGRYEQYF.

This clone was detected once. V and J are TRBV3-1 (or the pseudogene TRBV3-2) and TRBJ2-7; TRBD2 agrees at 10 bases. The length of the CDR3 is 17 residues. CDR1 and CDR2 from the germline V gene are LGHDT and YNNKEL (reference sequence). V gave up 4 bases and J gave up 3 bases; unmatched junction bases: 12. CDR3 coding DNA: TGTGCCAGCAGCCCATCCGGGGCTAGCGGGGGAAACTACGAGCAGTACTTC. Amino acids: CASSPSGASGGNYEQYF.

The rearrangement links TRBV30 to TRBJ1-2; 11 nucleotides line up with TRBD1. The CDR3 contains 11 residues. The V gene's germline CDR1 is GTSNPN and CDR2 SVGIG (reference sequence). With V trimmed by 5 bases and J by 7 bases, 0 bases remained unmatched. This CDR3 is CAWGQGAGYTF. CDR3 coding DNA: TGTGCCTGGGGACAGGGGGCTGGCTACACCTTC. The variable domain in full, with the rest retrieved from reference TRBV30 and TRBJ1-2, is SQTIHQWPATLVQPVGSPLSLECTVEGTSNPNLYWYRQAAGRGLQLLFYSVGIGQISSEVPQNLSASRPQDRQFILSSKKLLLSDSGFYLCAWGQGAGYTFGSGTRLTVV.

This clone was seen just once. The V and J genes are TRBV28 and TRBJ1-3; D call uncertain. Germline V gene data show CDR1 as MDHEN and CDR2 as SYDVKM. Trimming pared 5 bases from V and 0 bases from J, leaving 11 bases between. CDR3 length: 15 amino acids. In DNA, the CDR3 is TGTGCCAGCAGTACTGGTCAGCGCTCTGGAAACACCATATATTTT. Translating it yields CASSTGQRSGNTIYF. Full variable domain (rest looked up from reference TRBV28 and TRBJ1-3): DVKVTQSSRYLVKRTGEKVFLECVQDMDHENMFWYRQDPGLGLRLIYFSYDVKMKEKGDIPEGYSVSREKKERFSLILESASTNQTSMYLCASSTGQRSGNTIYFGEGSWLTVV.